The present T cell receptor (beta chain) was sequenced within a study of regulatory T cells in long-lasting Graves disease. This clonotype was detected many times. Its antigen is undetermined. Time point: newly diagnosed GD, antithyroid drugs for less than 3 months. PBMC-extracted RNA yielded the TCR library. Study-wide points: With persistent disease, TRBV28, TRBJ1-2 and TRBJ2-5 were the favored segments.

With iRepertoire HTBI primers and Arm-PCR of CDR3 regions, TCR beta libraries were built. TCRdb ran MiXCR on the multiplex PCR reads and lists one entry per CDR3 protein. The data show under 400,000 distinct CDR3 sequences, roughly 17% seen once. This CDR3 has 14 amino acids. V was trimmed by 5 bases and J by 9 bases, leaving 14 bases between them. These data were also filed under a second study, of T cells in Graves' hyperthyroidism and ophthalmopathy. As reported in that work: Diagnostic decisions used clinical symptoms, serum thyroxine and TRAb, thyroid ultrasound and orbital computed tomography.

This receptor was obtained from a man aged 35 to 55 with Graves disease. Specimen: peripheral blood mononuclear cells (PBMCs), collected at new diagnosis, from a patient treated with antithyroid drugs. The chain couples TRBV12-3 or TRBV12-4 to TRBJ1-6, with D perhaps matching TRBD1 (5 bases). CDR3 in DNA: TGTGCCAGCAGTGGGGCAAGGGGCAGTTCACCCCTCCACTTT. Residues: CASSGARGSSPLHF.